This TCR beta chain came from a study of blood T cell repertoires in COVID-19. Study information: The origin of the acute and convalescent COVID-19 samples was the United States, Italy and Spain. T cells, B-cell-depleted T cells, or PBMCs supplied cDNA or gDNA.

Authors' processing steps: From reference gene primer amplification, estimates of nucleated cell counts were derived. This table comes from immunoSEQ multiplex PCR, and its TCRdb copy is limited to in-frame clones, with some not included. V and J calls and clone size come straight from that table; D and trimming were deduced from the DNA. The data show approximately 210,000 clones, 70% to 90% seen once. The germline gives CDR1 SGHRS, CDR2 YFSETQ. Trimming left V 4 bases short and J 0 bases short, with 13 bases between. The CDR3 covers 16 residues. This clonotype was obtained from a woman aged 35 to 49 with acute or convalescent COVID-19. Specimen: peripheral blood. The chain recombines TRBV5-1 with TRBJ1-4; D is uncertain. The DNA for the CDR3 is TGCGCCAGCAGCCCTGAGCCGGGTGCAACTAATGAAAAACTGTTTTTT. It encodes CASSPEPGATNEKLFF.